The 14 T cell receptor beta chains reported below all come from one sample, sequenced in a study of lymphopenia after photon versus proton radiotherapy (dated by TCRdb to the late 2010s). The method behind the library was the immunoSEQ multiplex PCR assay. The immuneACCESS repertoire file appears here via TCRdb, limited to in-frame rearrangements. These files lack a portion of the clones; in checked studies, under half of the deficit traces to unresolved V genes, and the cause of the others is not known. The sample table shows 30,000 to 40,000 clones, and around 90% are seen once. Roughly 15% of the sample rests with the top ten. Sequencing was performed on peripheral blood, taken from a patient treated with photon-based radiotherapy. The receptors shown here come from a man in his 60s with cholangiocarcinoma.

This clone has only one observation. The V gene is TRBV11-2, the J gene TRBJ1-2, with 9 bases matching TRBD1. From germline, CDR1 is SGHAT and CDR2 FQNNGV. J lost 4 bases, V lost 6 bases, and 9 bases had no gene match. This CDR3 is 15 amino acids long. CDR3 amino acids: CASSTTGTGLYGYTF. CDR3 bases: TGTGCCAGCAGTACTACCGGGACAGGGCTCTATGGCTACACCTTC.

The rearrangement joins TRBV25-1 to TRBJ2-1; 10 positions agree with TRBD2. There are 18 residues in the CDR3. V lost 1 base to trimming and J lost 3 bases; unmatched junction nucleotides: 9. In germline, CDR1 is MGHDK, CDR2 SYGVNS. As DNA, the CDR3 is TGTGCCAGCAGTGAATGGGGATCTAGCGGGGGTCGCTACAATGAGCAGTTCTTC. Its protein product is CASSEWGSSGGRYNEQFF.

This clone was observed once. The chain carries TRBV11-3 and TRBJ2-5; D is unclear. Germline V gene data show CDR1 as SGHNT and CDR2 as YENEEA. This CDR3 spans 13 amino acids. Trimming shortened V by 1 base and J by 4 bases, and 7 bases separated the two germline ends. DNA of the CDR3: TGTGCCAGCAGCTTAGGGCTTAGAGAGACCCAGTACTTC. It yields the protein CASSLGLRETQYF.

J is TRBJ1-4 and V is TRBV5-1; 8 bases match TRBD1. With V trimmed by 3 bases and J by 1 base, 2 bases remained unmatched. The CDR3 runs to 15 residues. Germline CDR1 reads SGHRS; CDR2 reads YFSETQ. The CDR3 DNA reads as TGCGCCAGCAGCTCACAGGGGGAAACTAATGAAAAACTGTTTTTT. Translated: CASSSQGETNEKLFF.

The chain is built from TRBV28 and TRBJ2-7, with TRBD2 identical over 10 bases. J lost 4 bases, V lost 8 bases, and 8 bases had no gene match. Germline-derived CDR1 and CDR2 are MDHEN and SYDVKM. The CDR3 covers 14 residues. The CDR3 region has the DNA TGTGCCAGCGCAGGATCTAGCGGGAGTTACGAGCAGTACTTC. It yields the protein CASAGSSGSYEQYF.

The chain carries TRBV7-3 and TRBJ1-4; D might be TRBD1 (5 bases). V was shortened by 2 bases and J by 17 bases, with 24 bases between the two germline ends. The CDR3 is 15 residues long. Per germline, CDR1 SGHTA and CDR2 FQGTGA. The CDR3 spells CASSLDAAGYVRTFF. CDR3 DNA sequence: TGTGCCAGCAGCTTAGATGCGGCAGGGTACGTTCGAACTTTTTTT.

The V and J genes are TRBV5-1 and TRBJ2-3; D may be TRBD1 or TRBD2 (5 bases each). This CDR3 is built from 16 residues. From germline, CDR1 is SGHRS and CDR2 YFSETQ. Trimming left V 4 bases short and J 4 bases short, with 19 bases between. Written as DNA, the CDR3 is TGCGCCAGCAGCACTGGTTTGACTACCAGGGCAGATACGCAGTATTTT. Translation: CASSTGLTTRADTQYF.

In DNA, the CDR3 is TGTGCCAGCAGCGTACAAGAAGATACGCAGTATTTT. Amino acid sequence: CASSVQEDTQYF. The chain links TRBV9 to TRBJ2-3; D is undetermined. The V gene lost 1 base and the J gene lost 5 bases, with 5 bases spanning the gap. The length of the CDR3 is 12 residues. Germline V gene data show CDR1 as SGDLS and CDR2 as YYNGEE.

The chain links TRBV7-3 to TRBJ2-3; TRBD2 matches at 9 bases. J was trimmed by 2 bases and V by 5 bases; bases with no gene match: 11. Germline V lookup: CDR1 SGHTA, CDR2 FQGTGA. The CDR3 extends over 17 amino acids. CDR3 residues: CASSQDPTSGYTDTQYF. The CDR3 DNA is TGTGCCAGCAGCCAAGACCCGACTAGCGGATACACAGATACGCAGTATTTT.

The J gene is TRBJ1-3, the V gene TRBV6-1; 8 positions agree with TRBD1. This CDR3 has 15 amino acids. Germline assignment: CDR1 MNHNS and CDR2 SASEGT. With V trimmed by 5 bases and J by 1 base, 4 bases remained unmatched. The CDR3 nucleotides read TGTGCCAGCAGTCTCACAGGGGGATCTGGAAACACCATATATTTT. Protein sequence: CASSLTGGSGNTIYF.

The CDR3 coding sequence is TGTGCCAGCAGCTTTATGAGAAGCGACACCGGGGAGCTGTTTTTT. Protein sequence: CASSFMRSDTGELFF. This chain joins TRBV7-2 and TRBJ2-2; no firm D call. This CDR3 spans 15 amino acids. Germline-derived CDR1 and CDR2 are SGHTA and FQGNSA. V lost 3 bases to trimming and J lost 3 bases, with 11 bases between them.

V is TRBV23-1 and J is TRBJ1-1; D remains ambiguous. TRBV23-1 is marked as an open reading frame, function uncertain. CDR3 length: 15 residues. V shed 8 bases and J shed 1 base, with 17 bases lying between them. The CDR3 DNA is TGCGCCAGCGGCCTAAGAAGGAGAACGAACACTGAAGCTTTCTTT. The encoded protein is CASGLRRRTNTEAFF.

The rearrangement uses TRBV29-1 and TRBJ2-7; no firm D call. The end of the DNA fits TRBJ2-1 better, so the J call may be wrong. Germline CDR1 reads SQVTM; CDR2 reads ANQGSEA. This CDR3 has 12 residues. The CDR3 bases are TGCAGCGTTGAAGGGGATTACAATGAGCAGTTCTTC. Amino acids: CSVEGDYNEQFF.

This clone occurred once. The chain combines TRBV29-1 with TRBJ1-2; a possible D gene is TRBD1 (5 bases). The V and J ends lost 2 bases and 2 bases respectively, with 12 bases between them. The CDR3 is 14 amino acids. The V gene's germline CDR1 is SQVTM and CDR2 ANQGSEA. CDR3 bases: TGCAGCGTTGAACCCCGGGGGAGAAACTATGGCTACACCTTC. Translated: CSVEPRGRNYGYTF.